This T cell receptor (beta chain) came from a study of radiotherapy plus CTLA-4 blockade in lung cancer. The CDR3 sequence is 15 residues long. The V gene's germline CDR1 is SGDLS and CDR2 YYNGEE. Germline trimming cut 4 bases from V and 8 bases from J; bases unmatched to any gene: 9. Only in-frame clones appear in the TCRdb table, and some are missing; sequencing was by immunoSEQ multiplex PCR. The data contain approximately 94,000 clones, around 84% of them singletons. The starting material was peripheral blood, obtained from a patient treated with radiotherapy plus ipilimumab. The clonotype was recovered from a human donor with non-small cell lung cancer that progressed on radiotherapy plus ipilimumab. This chain joins TRBV9 and TRBJ1-4; 9 bases match TRBD1. The DNA of the CDR3 is TGTGCCAGCAGCATACGGACAGGGGCGGGGGAAAAACTGTTTTTT. It is translated as CASSIRTGAGEKLFF. Filled out from reference TRBV9 and TRBJ1-4, the complete variable domain reads DSGVTQTPKHLITATGQRVTLRCSPRSGDLSVYWYQQSLDQGLQFLIQYYNGEERAKGNILERFSAQQFPDLHSELNLSSLELGDSALYFCASSIRTGAGEKLFFGSGTQLSVL.